This is a list of T cell receptor beta chains from one sample in a study of CD8+ T cells in alopecia areata. Using immunoSEQ multiplex PCR, the repertoire was profiled, and TCRdb retains in-frame clones only, with some absent. The repertoire holds 140,000 to 150,000 clones, about two thirds seen once, with 36% in the top ten. The sequenced material came from CD8+ T cells sorted from blood. Receptors were obtained from a human donor in good health. CDR3s include the opening cysteine and the closing phenylalanine or tryptophan. The order of the fields is clone size, D gene, V gene, J gene, CDR3 protein, CDR3 DNA. A D gene is named only where the DNA matches it firmly. Some rows mark clone size as missing; the rest say once, few, many or name a class of expanded clone.

NA	NA	TRBV5-1	TRBJ2-1	CASSLRASPDEQFF	TGCGCCAGCAGCTTGAGGGCTAGCCCCGATGAGCAGTTCTTC
few	NA	TRBV5-1	TRBJ2-7	CASSLKRQGEQYF	TGCGCCAGCAGCTTAAAAAGGCAAGGCGAGCAGTACTTC
NA	NA	TRBV9	TRBJ1-5	CASSPGQNQPQHF	TGTGCCAGCAGCCCCGGACAGAATCAGCCCCAGCATTTT
NA	NA	TRBV30	TRBJ1-5	CAWSDEGRGVQPQHF	TGTGCCTGGAGTGACGAGGGGAGGGGTGTGCAGCCCCAGCATTTT
NA	NA	TRBV6-1	TRBJ2-6	CASLPGANVLTF	TGTGCCTCCCTACCTGGGGCCAACGTCCTGACTTTC
NA	NA	TRBV28	TRBJ2-1	CASSPRTLTPYNEQFF	TGTGCCAGCAGTCCACGGACCCTTACCCCCTACAATGAGCAGTTCTTC
few	NA	TRBV29-1	TRBJ2-2	CSVEDQDTGELFF	TGCAGCGTTGAAGACCAAGACACCGGGGAGCTGTTTTTT
NA	NA	TRBV19	TRBJ1-1	CASSPKGESNTEAFF	TGTGCCAGTAGCCCTAAGGGAGAATCGAACACTGAAGCTTTCTTT
NA	NA	TRBV9	TRBJ2-1	CASSVTNGNEQFF	TGTGCCAGCAGCGTTACAAATGGCAATGAGCAGTTCTTC
NA	NA	TRBV27	TRBJ1-5	CASSVGTYQPQHF	TGTGCCAGCAGCGTAGGCACCTATCAGCCCCAGCATTTT
NA	NA	TRBV15	TRBJ2-5	CATSRQPLETQYF	TGTGCCACCAGCAGACAACCTCTAGAGACCCAGTACTTC
NA	NA	TRBV29-1	TRBJ2-7	CSVELRAHEQYF	TGCAGCGTTGAATTAAGAGCCCACGAGCAGTACTTC
NA	NA	TRBV4-1	TRBJ2-7	CASSQRGAPPYEQYF	TGCGCCAGCAGCCAACGAGGGGCTCCACCCTACGAGCAGTACTTC
NA	NA	TRBV5-1	TRBJ2-7	CASSQLPHEQYF	TGCGCCAGCTCTCAGCTCCCCCACGAGCAGTACTTC
NA	TRBD2	TRBV19	TRBJ2-1	CASTGGSYEQFF	TGTGCCAGTACGGGCGGGAGCTATGAGCAGTTCTTC
NA	TRBD2	TRBV4-1	TRBJ2-7	CASSQDPAGAREQYF	TGCGCCAGCAGCCAAGATCCAGCGGGAGCTCGCGAGCAGTACTTC
NA	TRBD2	TRBV5-4	TRBJ2-1	CASSFRDYGYNEQFF	TGTGCCAGCAGTTTCCGGGACTATGGCTACAATGAGCAGTTCTTC
NA	NA	TRBV28	TRBJ1-2	CASSIQGTNYGYTF	TGTGCCAGCAGTATCCAGGGGACTAACTATGGCTACACCTTC
NA	NA	TRBV30	TRBJ2-7	CAGRGLSSYEQYF	TGTGCCGGTCGTGGCTTGAGCTCCTACGAGCAGTACTTC
NA	NA	TRBV6-6	TRBJ2-2	CASSYSTIGELFF	TGTGCCAGCAGTTACTCGACAATTGGGGAGCTGTTTTTT
NA	NA	TRBV7-3	TRBJ2-3	CASGGQRHTDTQYF	TGTGCCAGCGGCGGCCAGCGGCACACAGATACGCAGTATTTT
NA	TRBD2	TRBV25-1	TRBJ2-5	CASSAVGLAYQETQYF	TGTGCCAGCAGTGCGGTGGGACTAGCTTACCAAGAGACCCAGTACTTC
NA	TRBD2	TRBV6-5	TRBJ2-3	CASRGKAGGSDTQYF	TGTGCCAGCCGTGGGAAGGCGGGAGGGTCAGATACGCAGTATTTT
NA	TRBD2	TRBV5-1	TRBJ2-1	CASSLLAGDEQFF	TGCGCCAGCAGCTTGTTAGCGGGAGATGAGCAGTTCTTC
few	TRBD1	TRBV9	TRBJ2-7	CASSAQGARSYEQYF	TGTGCCAGCAGCGCCCAGGGGGCGCGGTCCTACGAGCAGTACTTC
NA	NA	TRBV29-1	TRBJ2-7	CSVGTLGEYEQYF	TGCAGCGTCGGCACCCTGGGGGAATACGAGCAGTACTTC
NA	NA	TRBV6-5	TRBJ1-2	CAPAPIGYTF	TGTGCCCCAGCCCCTATTGGCTACACCTTC
few	NA	TRBV14	TRBJ2-1	CASSQGSGNQKFF	TGTGCCAGCAGCCAGGGTAGCGGCAATCAGAAGTTCTTC
NA	NA	TRBV7-9	TRBJ2-5	CASSPKDAEYQETQYF	TGTGCCAGCAGCCCCAAAGACGCCGAGTACCAAGAGACCCAGTACTTC
NA	NA	TRBV19	TRBJ1-5	CASSTRQANQPQHF	TGTGCCAGTAGTACACGACAGGCTAATCAGCCCCAGCATTTT
NA	NA	TRBV20-1	TRBJ2-7	CSARVQGEQYF	TGCAGTGCTAGAGTACAGGGCGAGCAGTACTTC
NA	TRBD1	TRBV25-1	TRBJ2-1	CASSDTPGGSGEQFF	TGTGCCAGCAGTGATACTCCAGGGGGCTCGGGGGAGCAGTTCTTC
many	NA	TRBV7-2	TRBJ2-3	CASSLNTRIADTQYF	TGTGCCAGCAGCCTAAACACTCGTATCGCAGATACGCAGTATTTT
NA	NA	TRBV5-1	TRBJ2-7	CASSLVVTNEQYF	TGCGCCAGCAGCTTGGTTGTTACCAACGAGCAGTACTTC
NA	NA	TRBV5-1	TRBJ2-7	CASSLEGSAEQYF	TGCGCCAGCAGCTTGGAAGGGTCGGCCGAGCAGTACTTC
NA	TRBD2	TRBV5-1	TRBJ2-5	CASSSIGTSEKETQYF	TGCGCCAGCAGCTCAATCGGGACTAGTGAAAAAGAGACCCAGTACTTC
NA	NA	TRBV20-1	TRBJ1-2	CSARDIYGYTF	TGCAGTGCTCGCGACATCTATGGCTACACCTTC
NA	NA	TRBV5-1	TRBJ2-2	CASGFPGTGELFF	TGCGCCAGCGGATTTCCGGGCACCGGGGAGCTGTTTTTT
NA	NA	TRBV29-1	TRBJ2-3	CSVARETRWATDTQYF	TGCAGCGTTGCAAGGGAAACAAGGTGGGCCACAGATACGCAGTATTTT
NA	NA	TRBV14	TRBJ2-7	CASSQFRGSYEQYF	TGTGCCAGCAGCCAATTCAGAGGCTCCTACGAGCAGTACTTC
NA	NA	TRBV27	TRBJ2-7	CASSLTPASALYEQYF	TGTGCCAGCAGTTTGACACCAGCTAGCGCACTCTACGAGCAGTACTTC
NA	NA	TRBV27	TRBJ1-2	CASSPWTFFGYTF	TGTGCCAGCAGCCCTTGGACATTTTTTGGCTACACCTTC
NA	NA	TRBV9	TRBJ2-1	CASSEADREQFF	TGTGCCAGCAGCGAAGCTGACAGGGAGCAGTTCTTC
few	NA	TRBV29-1	TRBJ1-2	CSVEGTKGYTF	TGCAGCGTTGAAGGAACTAAGGGCTACACCTTC
NA	NA	TRBV11-2	TRBJ2-5	CASSLGVTQYF	TGTGCCAGCAGCTTAGGTGTGACCCAGTACTTC
NA	TRBD1	TRBV7-7	TRBJ2-5	CASSYRGEETQYF	TGTGCCAGCAGTTACAGGGGGGAAGAGACCCAGTACTTC
NA	NA	TRBV30	TRBJ1-2	CAWSPTENYGYTF	TGTGCCTGGAGCCCTACAGAGAACTATGGCTACACCTTC
NA	TRBD2	TRBV4-1	TRBJ2-5	CASSQGTSLSVETQYF	TGTGCCAGCAGCCAAGGGACTAGTCTATCTGTCGAGACCCAGTACTTC
few	TRBD2	TRBV23-1	TRBJ2-5	CASSQSRGLAGPRETQYF	TGCGCCAGCAGTCAATCGCGTGGACTAGCGGGACCGCGGGAGACCCAGTACTTC
NA	NA	TRBV28	TRBJ2-3	CASSPPLRADTQYF	TGTGCCAGCAGTCCCCCCTTAAGGGCAGATACGCAGTATTTT
NA	TRBD1	TRBV7-9	TRBJ2-7	CASSSTGFGEQYF	TGTGCCAGCAGCTCGACAGGGTTCGGCGAGCAGTACTTC
NA	TRBD1	TRBV9	TRBJ1-5	CASSSGGSLNQPQHF	TGTGCCAGCAGCTCAGGGGGCAGCCTCAATCAGCCCCAGCATTTT